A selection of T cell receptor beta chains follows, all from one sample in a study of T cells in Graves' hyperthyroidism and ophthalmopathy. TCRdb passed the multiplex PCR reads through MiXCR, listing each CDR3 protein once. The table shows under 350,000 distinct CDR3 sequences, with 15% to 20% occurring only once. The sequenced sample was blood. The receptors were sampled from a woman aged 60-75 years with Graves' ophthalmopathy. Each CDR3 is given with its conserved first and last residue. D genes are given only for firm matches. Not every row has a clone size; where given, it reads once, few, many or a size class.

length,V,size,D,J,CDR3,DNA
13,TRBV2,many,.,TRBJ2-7,CASSEWGGYEQYF,TGTGCCAGCAGTGAATGGGGTGGTTACGAGCAGTACTTC
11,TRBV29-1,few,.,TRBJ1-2,CSVVGRYGYTF,TGCAGCGTTGTAGGGAGGTATGGCTACACCTTC
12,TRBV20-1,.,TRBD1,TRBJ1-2,CSAKRTGEGYTF,TGCAGTGCTAAAAGGACAGGGGAAGGCTACACCTTC
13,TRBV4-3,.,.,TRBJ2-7,CASSQDIEAEQYF,TGCGCCAGCAGCCAAGATATCGAGGCCGAGCAGTACTTC
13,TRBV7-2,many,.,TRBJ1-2,CASSFPGVGGYTF,TGTGCCAGCAGCTTTCCGGGAGTAGGTGGCTACACCTTC
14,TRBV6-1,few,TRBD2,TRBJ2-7,CASASGTTQAEQYF,TGTGCCAGCGCTTCAGGGACTACTCAAGCCGAGCAGTACTTC
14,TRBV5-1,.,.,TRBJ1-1,CASSLEGHTLGAFF,TGCGCCAGCAGCTTGGAAGGACACACTCTTGGGGCTTTCTTT
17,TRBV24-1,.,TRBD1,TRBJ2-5,CATSDNRDRGWGETQYF,TGTGCCACCAGTGATAACCGGGACAGGGGCTGGGGGGAGACCCAGTACTTC
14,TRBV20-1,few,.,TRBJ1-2,CSATPQATLYGYTF,TGCAGTGCTACTCCTCAGGCCACCCTCTATGGCTACACCTTC
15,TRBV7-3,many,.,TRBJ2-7,CASSSGPSQSYEQYF,TGTGCCAGCAGCTCCGGGCCGTCACAATCCTACGAGCAGTACTTC
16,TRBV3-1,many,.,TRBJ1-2,CASSQEYAAGAYGYTF,TGTGCCAGCAGCCAAGAGTATGCGGCAGGGGCCTATGGCTACACCTTC
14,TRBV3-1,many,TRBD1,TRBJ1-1,CASSLPDRETEAFF,TGTGCCAGCAGCCTCCCGGACAGGGAAACTGAAGCTTTCTTT
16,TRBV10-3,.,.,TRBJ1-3,CAVQRAGQGPGNTIYF,TGTGCCGTCCAAAGGGCGGGACAAGGGCCTGGAAACACCATATATTTT
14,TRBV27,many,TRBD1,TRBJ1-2,CASSSRDSTYGYTF,TGTGCCAGCAGTTCCCGGGACAGCACATATGGCTACACCTTC
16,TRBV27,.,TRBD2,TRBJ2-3,CASSVLAGGGSGTQYF,TGTGCCAGCAGTGTACTAGCGGGAGGGGGGTCTGGTACGCAGTATTTT
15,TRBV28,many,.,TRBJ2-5,CASSPSQGRQETQYF,TGTGCCAGCAGTCCTTCACAGGGAAGGCAAGAGACCCAGTACTTC
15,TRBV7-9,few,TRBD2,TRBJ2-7,CASSYSGGAIYEQYF,TGTGCCAGCAGCTACAGCGGGGGGGCGATCTACGAGCAGTACTTC
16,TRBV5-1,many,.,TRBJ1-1,CASSLWGVEGSTEAFF,TGCGCCAGCAGCCTGTGGGGGGTTGAGGGTAGCACTGAAGCTTTCTTT
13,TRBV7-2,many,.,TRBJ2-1,CASSLAGRSKQFF,TGTGCCAGCAGCTTAGCGGGGCGAAGTAAGCAGTTCTTC
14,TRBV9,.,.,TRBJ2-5,CASSLLGTEETQYF,TGTGCCAGCAGCTTGCTGGGGACTGAGGAGACCCAGTACTTC
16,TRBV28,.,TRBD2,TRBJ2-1,CASSSVAGGAYNEQFF,TGTGCCAGCAGTTCGGTAGCGGGAGGAGCCTACAATGAGCAGTTCTTC
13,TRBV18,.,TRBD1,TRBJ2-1,CASSPQGAGEQFF,TGTGCCAGCTCACCACAGGGGGCTGGTGAGCAGTTCTTC
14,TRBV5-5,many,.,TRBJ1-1,CASSLRSPNTEAFF,TGTGCCAGCAGCTTAAGATCCCCGAACACTGAAGCTTTCTTT
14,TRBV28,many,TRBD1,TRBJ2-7,CASRTGEGWYEQYF,TGTGCCAGCAGGACAGGGGAAGGGTGGTACGAGCAGTACTTC
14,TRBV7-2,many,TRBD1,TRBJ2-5,CASSLQGQGRTQYF,TGTGCCAGCAGCCTCCAGGGACAGGGAAGGACCCAGTACTTC
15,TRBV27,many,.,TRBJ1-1,CASSAHLNWGTEAFF,TGTGCCAGCAGTGCCCATCTAAACTGGGGCACTGAAGCTTTCTTT
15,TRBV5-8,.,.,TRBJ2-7,CASSIVMLGPVEQYF,TGTGCCAGTAGTATTGTGATGTTGGGGCCTGTCGAGCAGTACTTC
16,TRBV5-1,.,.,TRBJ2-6,CASRATGNSGANVLTF,TGCGCCAGCAGGGCGACCGGGAACTCTGGGGCCAACGTCCTGACTTTC
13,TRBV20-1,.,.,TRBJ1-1,CSAREGGATEAFF,TGCAGTGCTAGAGAGGGCGGGGCCACTGAAGCTTTCTTT
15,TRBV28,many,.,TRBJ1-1,CASKTGGDGGTEAFF,TGTGCCAGCAAGACGGGGGGGGATGGTGGCACTGAAGCTTTCTTT
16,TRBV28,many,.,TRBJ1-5,CASTPPGQHSNQPQHF,TGTGCCAGCACCCCGCCTGGACAGCATAGCAATCAGCCCCAGCATTTT
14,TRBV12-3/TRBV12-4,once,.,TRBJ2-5,CASSAPTHQETQYF,TGTGCCAGCAGTGCGCCTACTCACCAAGAGACCCAGTACTTC
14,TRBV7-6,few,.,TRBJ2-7,CASSRQGAAYEQYF,TGTGCCAGCAGCCGTCAGGGAGCCGCCTACGAGCAGTACTTC
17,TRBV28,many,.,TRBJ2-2,CASRGNRGRGITGELFF,TGTGCCAGCAGGGGGAATCGGGGGAGGGGGATCACCGGGGAGCTGTTTTTT
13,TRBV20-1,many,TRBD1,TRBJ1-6,CSAKDRGNSPLHF,TGCAGTGCTAAGGACAGGGGAAATTCACCCCTCCACTTT
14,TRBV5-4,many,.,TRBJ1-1,CASSQGGVNTEAFF,TGTGCCAGCAGCCAAGGGGGGGTCAACACTGAAGCTTTCTTT
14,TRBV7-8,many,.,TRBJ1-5,CASSLEPFNQPQHF,TGTGCCAGCAGCTTAGAACCGTTCAATCAGCCCCAGCATTTT
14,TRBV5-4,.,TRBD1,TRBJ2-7,CASKPGQGAYEQYF,TGTGCCAGCAAGCCGGGACAGGGGGCCTACGAGCAGTACTTC
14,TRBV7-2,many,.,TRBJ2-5,CASTRGPGEETQYF,TGTGCCAGCACCCGAGGCCCGGGAGAAGAGACCCAGTACTTC
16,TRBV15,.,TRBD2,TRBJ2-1,CATSSRLAGGGDEQFF,TGTGCCACCAGCAGTAGACTAGCGGGAGGGGGGGATGAGCAGTTCTTC
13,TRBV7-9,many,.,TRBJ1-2,CASSLARGPGYTF,TGTGCCAGCAGCTTAGCCAGGGGACCTGGCTACACCTTC
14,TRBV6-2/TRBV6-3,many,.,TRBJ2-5,CASRPQQGSWTQYF,TGTGCCAGCAGACCTCAACAAGGGTCGTGGACCCAGTACTTC
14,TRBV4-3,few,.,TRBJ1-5,CASSQSGASGPQHF,TGCGCCAGCAGCCAATCCGGGGCGTCGGGGCCCCAGCATTTT
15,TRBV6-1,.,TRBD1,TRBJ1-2,CASSETRTGGDGYTF,TGTGCCAGCAGTGAAACCAGGACAGGAGGGGATGGCTACACCTTC
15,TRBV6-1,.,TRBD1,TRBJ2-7,CASTDRASSSYEQYF,TGTGCCAGCACCGACAGGGCCTCCAGCTCCTACGAGCAGTACTTC
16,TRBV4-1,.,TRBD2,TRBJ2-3,CASSQDGSGSPDTQYF,TGCGCCAGCAGCCAAGACGGTAGCGGGAGTCCAGATACGCAGTATTTT
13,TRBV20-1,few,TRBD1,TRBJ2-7,CSANRDSSYEQYF,TGCAGTGCAAACCGGGACAGCTCCTACGAGCAGTACTTC
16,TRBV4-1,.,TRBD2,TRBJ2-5,CASSQSASGAPGAQYF,TGCGCCAGCAGCCAATCGGCTAGCGGGGCACCAGGGGCCCAGTACTTC
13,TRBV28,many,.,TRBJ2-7,CASRAGSLDEQYF,TGTGCCAGCCGTGCAGGGAGTCTGGACGAGCAGTACTTC
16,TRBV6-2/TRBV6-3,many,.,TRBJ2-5,CASTTDYVDYQETQYF,TGTGCCAGCACCACGGACTACGTCGACTACCAAGAGACCCAGTACTTC
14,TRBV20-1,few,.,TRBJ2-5,CSARDSTTQETQYF,TGCAGTGCTAGAGACAGCACAACTCAAGAGACCCAGTACTTC
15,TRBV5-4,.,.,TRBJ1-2,CASSLVEGRVYGYTF,TGTGCCAGCAGCTTGGTGGAGGGACGTGTCTATGGCTACACCTTC
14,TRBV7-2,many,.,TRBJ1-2,CASSVGGSNYGYTF,TGTGCCAGCAGCGTAGGAGGATCTAACTATGGCTACACCTTC
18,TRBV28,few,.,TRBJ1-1,CASSSVSGAGGLNTEAFF,TGTGCCAGCAGTTCTGTATCAGGCGCGGGAGGGTTGAACACTGAAGCTTTCTTT
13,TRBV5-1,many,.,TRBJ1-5,CASSLDLNQPQHF,TGCGCCAGCAGCTTGGACCTTAATCAGCCCCAGCATTTT